Below, 9 T cell receptor beta chains from the same sample are listed, as sequenced in a study of T cells after yellow fever vaccination. TCRdb re-called the 5' RACE reads with MiXCR, one entry per CDR3 protein. The profile shows 100,000 to 150,000 distinct CDR3 sequences, 6% to 8% of them singletons. Sequences were derived from CD4+ T cells sorted from PBMCs, sampled approximately 11 days after the first yellow fever vaccination. The receptors originated from a man aged 18 to 35 who received the YFV17D yellow fever vaccine.

This clonotype was picked up many times. The chain combines TRBV5-1 with TRBJ1-4; tentative D call: TRBD1 (6 bases). The CDR3 consists of 15 residues. V lost 2 bases to trimming and J lost 4 bases, with 12 bases between them. Looked up from germline, CDR1 is SGHRS and CDR2 is YFSETQ. The CDR3 DNA follows: TGCGCCAGCAGCTTAGGGGGATGGGATAATGAAAAACTGTTTTTT. Amino acid sequence: CASSLGGWDNEKLFF.

Ten or more counts support this clonotype. The chain uses TRBV5-1 and TRBJ2-2, with D maybe TRBD2 (6 bases). Deletions cut 6 bases from V and 6 bases from J, with 21 bases between. The CDR3 length is 16 residues. Per the germline V gene, CDR1 is SGHRS and CDR2 is YFSETQ. The CDR3 bases are TGCGCCAGCAAAAGCGTGGGAACTAGCATCCCCGGGGAGCTGTTTTTT. Protein product: CASKSVGTSIPGELFF.

This clonotype was counted many times. The chain combines TRBV12-3 or TRBV12-4 with TRBJ2-5, with a possible D match to TRBD2 (7 bases). Trimming shortened V by 7 bases and J by 1 base, and 13 bases separated the two germline ends. The CDR3 length is 14 residues. Written as DNA, the CDR3 is TGTGCCAGCACTTTCGGGGGGCCCCAAGAGACCCAGTACTTC. Residues: CASTFGGPQETQYF.

This clonotype showed up many times. The chain uses TRBV24-1 and TRBJ2-5; 11 nucleotides match TRBD1. This CDR3 is 17 amino acids long. Germline V gives CDR1 KGHDR, CDR2 SFDVKD. Trimming at V came to 4 bases and at J to 4 bases, leaving 10 bases not matched to a gene. The CDR3 DNA is TGTGCCACCAGTGACCCTCCGGGACAGGGGGAGCGAGAGACCCAGTACTTC. This codes for CATSDPPGQGERETQYF.

Ten or more counts support this clonotype. The chain uses TRBV6-2 or TRBV6-3 and TRBJ2-4; the D is unclear. CDR1 is MNHEY and CDR2 is SVGEGT in the germline V gene. CDR3 length: 14 residues. Trimming left V 3 bases short and J 1 base short, with 7 bases between. CDR3 DNA sequence: TGTGCCAGCAGTTATAAGGCTGCCAAAAACATTCAGTACTTC. Amino acids: CASSYKAAKNIQYF.

This clonotype was counted ten times or more. J is TRBJ2-3 and V is TRBV12-3 or TRBV12-4; 7 nucleotides align to TRBD1. The CDR3 is 19 residues long. Trimming cost V 2 bases and J 0 bases; bases outside gene matches: 14. The CDR3 nucleotides are TGTGCCAGCAGTTTAAGTTGGGGACAGAGAGCCACTAGCACAGATACGCAGTATTTT. The encoded protein is CASSLSWGQRATSTDTQYF.

This clonotype was recorded at least ten times. The rearrangement joins TRBV24-1 to TRBJ2-5; tentatively, D is TRBD1 (5 bases). This CDR3 is 15 amino acids long. Germline assignment: CDR1 KGHDR and CDR2 SFDVKD. V was pared by 3 bases and J by 1 base, with 11 bases between. CDR3: CATSDDTRVQETQYF. CDR3 DNA sequence: TGTGCCACCAGTGATGACACCAGGGTCCAAGAGACCCAGTACTTC.

This clonotype was counted many times. The chain recombines TRBV3-1 with TRBJ1-6; 10 nucleotides agree with TRBD1. The CDR3 spans 13 residues. V lost 3 bases to trimming and J lost 11 bases; unmatched junction nucleotides: 1. CDR1 LGHDT and CDR2 YNNKEL come from the germline V gene (reference sequence). CDR3 sequence: CASSQTGGTPLHF. CDR3 sequence (DNA): TGTGCCAGCAGCCAGACAGGGGGCACACCCCTCCACTTT.

This clonotype has at least ten counts. This chain joins TRBV25-1 and TRBJ2-1; 10 nucleotides align to TRBD2. The CDR3 sequence is 16 residues long. Germline loops: CDR1 MGHDK, CDR2 SYGVNS. J was trimmed by 4 bases and V by 3 bases; bases with no gene match: 6. The CDR3: CASSDVSGGAYNEQFF. For the CDR3, the DNA is TGTGCCAGCAGTGACGTGAGCGGGGGGGCGTACAATGAGCAGTTCTTC. Together with reference TRBV25-1 and TRBJ2-1, the CDR3 gives the full variable domain: EADIYQTPRYLVIGTGKKITLECSQTMGHDKMYWYQQDPGMELHLIHYSYGVNSTEKGDLSSESTVSRIRTEHFPLTLESARPSHTSQYLCASSDVSGGAYNEQFFGPGTRLTVL.